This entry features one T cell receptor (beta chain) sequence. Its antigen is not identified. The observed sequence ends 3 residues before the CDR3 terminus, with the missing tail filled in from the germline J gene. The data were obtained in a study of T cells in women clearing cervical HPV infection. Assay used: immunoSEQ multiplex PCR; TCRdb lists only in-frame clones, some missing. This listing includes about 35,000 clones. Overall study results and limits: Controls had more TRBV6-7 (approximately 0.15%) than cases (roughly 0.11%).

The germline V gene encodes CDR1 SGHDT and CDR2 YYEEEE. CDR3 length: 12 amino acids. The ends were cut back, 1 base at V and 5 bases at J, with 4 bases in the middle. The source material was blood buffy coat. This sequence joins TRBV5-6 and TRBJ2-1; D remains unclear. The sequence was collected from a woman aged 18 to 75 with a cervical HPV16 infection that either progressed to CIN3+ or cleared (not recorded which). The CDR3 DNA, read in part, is TGTGCCAGCAGCTTGCGGGACAATGAG. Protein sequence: CASSLRDNE. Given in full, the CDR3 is CASSLRDNEQFF.